The clone carrying this T cell receptor beta chain appeared many times. Its target is not known. The source of the sample is a study of CD8 T cells in ankylosing spondylitis. Study-wide findings and caveats: Relatively rare in peripheral blood, disease-linked clones were also CD8+. A motif of 7 to 9 highly homologous TCR beta variants was seen as apparently characteristic of ankylosing spondylitis blood.

MiXCR was run by TCRdb on the 5' RACE reads, yielding one entry per CDR3 protein. The sample carries about 240,000 distinct CDR3 sequences, roughly 8.6% recorded once. This CDR3 comprises 13 residues. Per germline, CDR1 SGHTS and CDR2 YDEGEE. Trimming took 0 bases from V and 5 from J, leaving 8 bases between them. The chain has TRBV5-8 and TRBJ2-5; no reliable D call. Sequenced input: blood, either unsorted or a sorted T cell fraction (not recorded which). This receptor was identified in a male donor with ankylosing spondylitis or in good health (not recorded which). The DNA of the CDR3 is TGTGCCAGCAGCTTGGGCAGCCTTGAGACCCAGTACTTC. Residues: CASSLGSLETQYF.